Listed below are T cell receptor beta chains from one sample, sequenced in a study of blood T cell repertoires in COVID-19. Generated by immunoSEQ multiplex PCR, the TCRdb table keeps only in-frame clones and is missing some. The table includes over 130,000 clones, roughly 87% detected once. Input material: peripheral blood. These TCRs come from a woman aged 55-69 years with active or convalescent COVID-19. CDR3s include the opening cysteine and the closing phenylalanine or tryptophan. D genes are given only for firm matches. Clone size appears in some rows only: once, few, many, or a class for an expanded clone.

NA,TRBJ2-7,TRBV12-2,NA,CASRLYRGPGEQYF,TGTGCAAGTCGCTTATACAGGGGGCCCGGCGAGCAGTACTTC
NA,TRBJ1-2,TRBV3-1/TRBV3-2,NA,CASSQEGGIYGYTF,TGTGCCAGCAGCCAAGAGGGAGGGATCTATGGCTACACCTTC
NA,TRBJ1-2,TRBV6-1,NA,CASSEENRESYTF,TGTGCCAGCAGTGAAGAAAACCGGGAAAGCTACACCTTC
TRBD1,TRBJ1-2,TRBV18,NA,CASSLPGQGRSYTF,TGTGCCAGCTCACTTCCGGGACAGGGTAGGAGCTACACCTTC
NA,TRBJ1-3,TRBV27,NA,CASSPQAGWNTIYF,TGTGCCAGCAGTCCCCAGGCAGGGTGGAACACCATATATTTT
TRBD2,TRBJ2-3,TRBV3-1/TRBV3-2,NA,CASSQEGSGGASDTQYF,TGTGCCAGCAGCCAAGAAGGTTCCGGGGGGGCCTCAGATACGCAGTATTTT
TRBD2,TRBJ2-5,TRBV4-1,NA,CASSQELAEETQYF,TGCGCCAGCAGCCAAGAACTAGCGGAAGAGACCCAGTACTTC
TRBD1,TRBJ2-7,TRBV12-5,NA,CASGLQGFGEQYF,TGTGCTAGTGGTTTACAGGGGTTTGGCGAGCAGTACTTC
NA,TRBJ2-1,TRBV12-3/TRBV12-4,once,CASRVEGVYEQFF,TGTGCCAGCAGGGTCGAGGGGGTGTATGAGCAGTTCTTC
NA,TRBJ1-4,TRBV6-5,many,CASRPGHINEKLFF,TGTGCCAGCAGACCGGGACACATTAATGAAAAACTGTTTTTT
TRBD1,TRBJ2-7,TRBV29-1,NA,CSSMAGTGSYEQYF,TGCAGCTCTATGGCTGGGACAGGGTCCTACGAGCAGTACTTC
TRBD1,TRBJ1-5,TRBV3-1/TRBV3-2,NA,CASSQTRTGRNQPQHF,TGTGCCAGCAGCCAAACGCGGACAGGGCGCAATCAGCCCCAGCATTTT
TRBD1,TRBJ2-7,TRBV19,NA,CASSADRGFAYEQYF,TGTGCCAGTAGTGCGGACAGGGGGTTTGCGTACGAGCAGTACTTC
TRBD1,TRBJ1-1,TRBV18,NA,CASSPTGRNTEAFF,TGTGCCAGCTCCCCGACAGGGCGGAACACTGAAGCTTTCTTT
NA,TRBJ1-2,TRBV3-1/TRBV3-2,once,CASSQAGVHYGYTF,TGTGCCAGCAGCCAGGCAGGGGTCCACTATGGCTACACCTTC
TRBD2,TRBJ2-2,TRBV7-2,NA,CASSLTTSGGLINTGELFF,TGTGCCAGCAGCTTGACGACTAGCGGGGGCCTTATTAACACCGGGGAGCTGTTTTTT
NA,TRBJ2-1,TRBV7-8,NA,CASSLGLATYNEQFF,TGTGCCAGCAGCTTAGGCCTAGCTACCTACAATGAGCAGTTCTTC
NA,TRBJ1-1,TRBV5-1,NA,CASSLDGSGAFF,TGCGCCAGCAGCTTGGATGGGTCGGGGGCTTTCTTT